A selection of T cell receptor beta chains follows, all from one sample in a study of control samples from healthy donors and cancer patients. Libraries were prepared by immunoSEQ multiplex PCR; TCRdb keeps only in-frame clonotypes and omits some of them. The sample contains 73,000 or so clones, roughly nine tenths of which appear only once. The sample consisted of blood. The receptors derive from a woman aged 45-59 years in good health. Each CDR3 is given with its conserved first and last residue. The D gene is left open where the match is weak. Clone size appears in some rows only: once, few, many, or a class for an expanded clone.

cdr3_aa: CSANTGDGYTF; cdr3_nt: TGCAGTGCAAATACAGGCGATGGCTACACCTTC; v_call: TRBV20-1; j_call: TRBJ1-2; clone_size: few; d_call: NA
cdr3_aa: CASRHEGFAGELFF; cdr3_nt: TGTGCCAGCAGACACGAGGGTTTCGCCGGGGAGCTGTTTTTT; v_call: TRBV6-5; j_call: TRBJ2-2; clone_size: NA; d_call: NA
cdr3_aa: CASSEAHRLNTEAFF; cdr3_nt: TGTGCCAGCAGTGAAGCTCACAGATTGAACACTGAAGCTTTCTTT; v_call: TRBV6-1; j_call: TRBJ1-1; clone_size: NA; d_call: NA
cdr3_aa: CAISESSGSGELFF; cdr3_nt: TGTGCCATCAGTGAGTCTAGCGGGAGCGGGGAGCTGTTTTTT; v_call: TRBV10-3; j_call: TRBJ2-2; clone_size: NA; d_call: TRBD2
cdr3_aa: CASSRASHTGELFF; cdr3_nt: TGTGCCAGCAGTCGGGCTAGCCACACCGGGGAGCTGTTTTTT; v_call: TRBV7-8; j_call: TRBJ2-2; clone_size: NA; d_call: NA
cdr3_aa: CASSLAEGQGRYEQYF; cdr3_nt: TGTGCCAGCAGCTTGGCCGAAGGCCAAGGGAGGTACGAGCAGTACTTC; v_call: TRBV5-5; j_call: TRBJ2-7; clone_size: NA; d_call: NA
cdr3_aa: CASSPRRFQETQYF; cdr3_nt: TGTGCCAGCAGCCCCAGACGATTCCAAGAGACCCAGTACTTC; v_call: TRBV3-1/TRBV3-2; j_call: TRBJ2-5; clone_size: NA; d_call: NA
cdr3_aa: CASSYPQDTQYF; cdr3_nt: TGTGCCAGCAGTTACCCTCAAGATACGCAGTATTTT; v_call: TRBV6-6; j_call: TRBJ2-3; clone_size: NA; d_call: NA
cdr3_aa: CASRGTEAFF; cdr3_nt: TGTGCCAGCAGGGGAACTGAAGCTTTCTTT; v_call: TRBV28; j_call: TRBJ1-1; clone_size: once; d_call: NA
cdr3_aa: CASRSGRYNSPLHF; cdr3_nt: TGTGCCAGCAGAAGCGGGAGGTATAATTCACCCCTCCACTTT; v_call: TRBV28; j_call: TRBJ1-6; clone_size: once; d_call: NA